This TCR beta chain was captured in a study of naive and memory T cell subsets. V lost 4 bases and J lost 4; bases outside the gene matches: 4. The CDR3 spans 14 residues. Notes on this clonotype: Its antigen is currently unknown.

Notes on the study in general: Especially in CD8 cells, naive repertoires contained a few larger clonotypes, possibly CD45RA-re-expressing memory cells.

Cells stained for CD3, CD4, CD8, CD45RA, CD27 and viability were sorted into four CD45RA/CD27 subsets. The beta constant-region primer was an equimolar mix of two oligonucleotides covering TRBC1 and TRBC2. Nested alpha and beta constant-region primers with the SP2 primer drove four PCR rounds on ligated cDNA. In TCRdb, the UMI-ligation and nested PCR reads were re-called with MiXCR into one record per CDR3 protein. Altogether about 160,000 distinct CDR3 sequences are present, over 20% being singletons, with the ten largest covering roughly 0.1%. The J gene is TRBJ1-3, the V gene TRBV12-3 or TRBV12-4, with 7 bases identical to TRBD1. What was sequenced was naive CD4+ T cells from blood. The TCR comes from a human donor in good health. As DNA, the CDR3 is TGTGCCAGCAGTTCGTGGGACAGAGGAAACACCATATATTTT. It encodes CASSSWDRGNTIYF.